The rows below give T cell receptor beta chains drawn from one sample of a study of T cells in Graves' hyperthyroidism and ophthalmopathy. MiXCR was run by TCRdb on the multiplex PCR reads, yielding one entry per CDR3 protein. The table has about 360,000 distinct CDR3 sequences, more than 15% seen once. The source material was blood. The receptors were sampled from a woman aged 18-35 years with Graves' hyperthyroidism that later progressed to Graves' ophthalmopathy. The CDR3 runs from the conserved cysteine through the conserved F or W. A D gene is named only where the DNA matches it firmly. A row's size may be missing; if present it is once, few, many or a size class.

d_call,v_call,j_call,clone_size,cdr3_aa,cdr3_nt
TRBD1,TRBV11-2,TRBJ2-1,many,CASSPTAGTEYNEQFF,TGTGCCAGCAGCCCAACTGCCGGGACAGAATACAATGAGCAGTTCTTC
TRBD1,TRBV20-1,TRBJ1-2,-,CSARDRGRYGYTF,TGCAGTGCTAGGGACAGGGGTCGGTATGGCTACACCTTC
-,TRBV7-9,TRBJ2-5,-,CASSLDPWVGETQYF,TGTGCCAGCAGCTTAGACCCCTGGGTGGGAGAGACCCAGTACTTC
-,TRBV5-5,TRBJ2-7,many,CASSSADSLSYEQYF,TGTGCCAGCAGCTCCGCTGACAGCCTCTCCTACGAGCAGTACTTC
TRBD1,TRBV19,TRBJ2-4,-,CASSTPGQGLSKNIQYF,TGTGCCAGTAGTACACCCGGACAGGGGTTATCCAAAAACATTCAGTACTTC
TRBD2,TRBV12-3/TRBV12-4,TRBJ2-1,-,CASSQGLAGGGNEQFF,TGTGCCAGCAGTCAAGGACTAGCGGGAGGGGGAAATGAGCAGTTCTTC
TRBD2,TRBV2,TRBJ2-3,-,CASTGLAGADTQYF,TGTGCCAGCACTGGACTAGCGGGAGCGGATACGCAGTATTTT
TRBD1,TRBV7-6,TRBJ2-1,few,CASSQGTGAGSYNEQFF,TGTGCCAGCAGCCAAGGGACAGGGGCGGGCTCCTACAATGAGCAGTTCTTC
TRBD2,TRBV2,TRBJ2-1,-,CAGSLAGYNEQFF,TGTGCCGGCAGCCTAGCGGGGTACAATGAGCAGTTCTTC
-,TRBV20-1,TRBJ2-4,few,CSARVPENIQYF,TGCAGTGCTAGAGTGCCCGAAAACATTCAGTACTTC
TRBD1,TRBV6-1,TRBJ2-3,-,CASKTGVGTDTQYF,TGTGCCAGTAAAACAGGGGTTGGCACAGATACGCAGTATTTT
-,TRBV6-1,TRBJ1-1,-,CASRGGGEAFF,TGTGCCAGCAGGGGGGGGGGTGAAGCTTTCTTT
-,TRBV28,TRBJ1-5,many,CASSLGIGNQPQHF,TGTGCCAGCAGTTTGGGTATTGGCAATCAGCCCCAGCATTTT
-,TRBV7-2,TRBJ2-7,many,CASSPGRGPEQYF,TGTGCCAGCAGCCCAGGGAGGGGGCCAGAGCAGTACTTC
TRBD2,TRBV6-1,TRBJ2-7,many,CASSEMTSGSSEQYF,TGTGCCAGCAGTGAAATGACTAGCGGGAGTTCCGAGCAGTACTTC
-,TRBV10-3,TRBJ1-2,many,CASTNLGGSNGYTF,TGTGCCTCAACAAACCTTGGAGGGTCTAATGGCTACACCTTC
TRBD2,TRBV6-5,TRBJ2-5,-,CASSYRPGLAGETQYF,TGTGCCAGCAGTTACAGACCGGGACTAGCGGGAGAGACCCAGTACTTC
TRBD2,TRBV6-2/TRBV6-3,TRBJ2-7,few,CASIWTSGRNEQYF,TGTGCCAGCATTTGGACTAGCGGGAGGAACGAGCAGTACTTC
TRBD1,TRBV20-1,TRBJ1-1,many,CSASDRVTNTEAFF,TGCAGTGCTAGTGACAGGGTCACAAACACTGAAGCTTTCTTT
-,TRBV5-1,TRBJ2-5,many,CASSSTLGTRGETQYF,TGCGCCAGCAGCTCGACCCTCGGGACGCGAGGAGAGACCCAGTACTTC
TRBD1,TRBV20-1,TRBJ1-1,many,CSAREDRVAFF,TGCAGTGCTAGGGAAGACAGGGTAGCTTTCTTT
TRBD2,TRBV7-8,TRBJ2-1,-,CASSRPREVRYNEQFF,TGTGCCAGCAGCCGGCCGCGGGAGGTAAGGTACAATGAGCAGTTCTTC
TRBD2,TRBV14,TRBJ2-1,-,CASSGGAGRTIDYNEQFF,TGTGCCAGCAGCGGAGGAGCGGGGCGGACTATTGACTACAATGAGCAGTTCTTC
-,TRBV29-1,TRBJ2-5,few,CSVGAGSWYQETQYF,TGCAGCGTGGGGGCGGGGTCTTGGTACCAAGAGACCCAGTACTTC
-,TRBV19,TRBJ2-7,few,CASSITPYEQYF,TGTGCCAGTAGTATAACACCGTACGAGCAGTACTTC
-,TRBV30,TRBJ1-4,many,CAWSVHSGLANEKLFF,TGTGCCTGGAGTGTACATAGTGGGTTGGCTAATGAAAAACTGTTTTTT